This entry is about one T cell receptor (beta chain). The data were obtained in a study of blood T cell repertoires in COVID-19. In the study overall: Material from acute and convalescent COVID-19 was sourced from the United States, Italy and Spain.

Germline V CDR1 and CDR2: SQVTM, ANQGSEA. V shed 1 base and J 11 bases; nucleotides not matched to a gene: 8. This CDR3 is built from 14 residues. TCRdb keeps only in-frame clones here, not all; method: immunoSEQ multiplex PCR. The sample carries approximately 210,000 clones, around 78% recorded once. The receptor was isolated from a woman in her 70s with active or convalescent COVID-19. The rearrangement links TRBV29-1 to TRBJ1-4, with 9 bases identical to TRBD1. What was sequenced was peripheral blood. The CDR3 DNA reads as TGCAGCGTTGAAGTCACGGCCGGGACAGGGAAACTGTTTTTT. Its translation is CSVEVTAGTGKLFF.